One sample yielded the 21 T cell receptor beta chains listed below, sequenced in a study of T cell repertoires in MIS-A myocarditis (dated by TCRdb to between 2021 and 2023). Libraries came from the immunoSEQ multiplex PCR assay. Here the immuneACCESS table is served through TCRdb, limited to in-frame sequences with V and J called. Missing clones are a known gap in these copies; in checked studies unresolved V genes cover under half, and the rest lacks a known reason. Here the sample has roughly 12,000 clones; roughly 83% occur a single time. 29% of the sample comes from the top ten. Sequenced sample: right ventricle heart tissue obtained at autopsy. Read against the paper, the sample's cell subset or site label means: cardiac tissue sample (left or right ventricle, interventricular septum, or pericardium). The receptor set was obtained from a man aged 18 to 30 with fulminant myocarditis from multisystem inflammatory syndrome in adults (MIS-A) after COVID-19.

The rearrangement joins TRBV28 to TRBJ1-1; perhaps TRBD1 as D (5 bases). V lost 3 bases and J lost 4, with 21 bases in between. The CDR3 has 17 amino acids. Germline V gene lookup returns CDR1 MDHEN and CDR2 SYDVKM. The DNA of the CDR3 is TGTGCCAGCAGTTTGTTCGATCCCGGGACGACTGGCACTGAAGCTTTCTTT. It encodes CASSLFDPGTTGTEAFF.

This chain uses TRBV6-5 with TRBJ1-2; D is possibly TRBD1 (5 bases). This CDR3 region has 13 residues. The germline V and J ends were trimmed by 4 bases and 8 bases, with 14 bases remaining between them. Per germline, CDR1 MNHEY and CDR2 SVGAGI. CDR3 DNA: TGTGCCAGCAGTTTCGGCAGGGCCTCCGGCTACACCTTC. Translated: CASSFGRASGYTF.

This clone is a singleton in its sample. V usage is TRBV2 and J usage is TRBJ1-5; 7 nucleotides line up with TRBD1. Germline lookup yields CDR1 SNHLY and CDR2 FYNNEI. Losses at the gene ends were 6 bases for V and 0 bases for J; bases not matched to a gene: 8. The CDR3 has 16 residues. The DNA of the CDR3 is TGTGCCAGCAGCTTCGGGACAGAACATAGCAATCAGCCCCAGCATTTT. It specifies CASSFGTEHSNQPQHF.

This chain joins TRBV27 and TRBJ2-1, with D possibly being TRBD1 or TRBD2 (6 bases each). The CDR3 is 13 residues long. The ends were cut back, 8 bases at V and 7 bases at J, with 15 bases in the middle. CDR1 and CDR2 from the germline V gene are MNHEY and SMNVEV (reference sequence). CDR3 sequence reads: CASARGGTNEQFF. The CDR3 DNA is TGTGCCAGCGCCAGGGGCGGGACGAATGAGCAGTTCTTC.

This clone was found a few times. This sequence joins TRBV7-2 and TRBJ1-5, with D maybe TRBD1 (5 bases). From germline, CDR1 is SGHTA and CDR2 FQGNSA. The CDR3 spans 15 residues. Trimming took 1 base from V and 2 from J, leaving 9 bases between them. In DNA, the CDR3 is TGTGCCAGCAGCTTAGGGGACGGTGGCAATCAGCCCCAGCATTTT. This translates into CASSLGDGGNQPQHF. Full variable domain (missing parts from reference TRBV7-2 and TRBJ1-5): GAGVSQSPSNKVTEKGKDVELRCDPISGHTALYWYRQSLGQGLEFLIYFQGNSAPDKSGLPSDRFSAERTGGSVSTLTIQRTQQEDSAVYLCASSLGDGGNQPQHFGDGTRLSIL.

The gene calls are TRBV19 and TRBJ2-6; D unclear. Germline CDR1 and CDR2: LNHDA and SQIVND (reference sequence). V was cut by 3 bases and J by 0 bases, with 6 bases left in between. The CDR3 totals 15 residues. The CDR3, as DNA: TGTGCCAGTAGTATCCTCGGCTCTGGGGCCAACGTCCTGACTTTC. It yields the protein CASSILGSGANVLTF. The full variable domain, in which reference TRBV19 and TRBJ2-6 provide the parts outside the CDR3, is DGGITQSPKYLFRKEGQNVTLSCEQNLNHDAMYWYRQDPGQGLRLIYYSQIVNDFQKGDIAEGYSVSREKKESFPLTVTSAQKNPTAFYLCASSILGSGANVLTFGAGSRLTVL.

This chain links TRBV2 with TRBJ2-1; D might be TRBD2 (6 bases). Deletions cut 2 bases from V and 6 bases from J, with 20 bases between. CDR1 SNHLY and CDR2 FYNNEI come from the germline V gene. This CDR3 is 17 amino acids long. This chain's CDR3 is CASSESLGGTLRNEQFF. CDR3 sequence (DNA): TGTGCCAGCAGTGAATCGTTAGGCGGGACGCTTCGCAATGAGCAGTTCTTC.

The chain combines TRBV5-1 with TRBJ1-2; no reliable D call. This CDR3 has 12 residues. The germline V and J ends were trimmed by 8 bases and 6 bases, with 14 bases remaining between them. Germline CDR1 SGHRS, CDR2 YFSETQ. The CDR3 DNA reads TGCGCCAGTAGGAATGTAGGCGATGGCTACACCTTC. Translating it yields CASRNVGDGYTF.

The chain carries TRBV7-8 and TRBJ1-5; D may be TRBD1 (5 bases). Trimming cost V 1 base and J 3 bases, with 10 bases left between them. This CDR3 is built from 15 residues. Germline-derived CDR1 and CDR2 are SGHVS and FQNEAQ. CDR3 nucleotides: TGTGCCAGCAGCTTAGACCAGGGAGACAATCAGCCCCAGCATTTT. Protein product: CASSLDQGDNQPQHF.

The rearrangement joins TRBV28 to TRBJ2-2; 8 nucleotides line up with TRBD1. The CDR3 totals 15 residues. The germline gives CDR1 MDHEN, CDR2 SYDVKM. Trimming took 5 bases from V and 7 from J; bases not matched to a gene: 9. The CDR3 nucleotides read TGTGCCAGCAGTCCACACAGGGGGGTTGGCGGGGAGCTGTTTTTT. It encodes CASSPHRGVGGELFF.

This chain connects TRBV5-1 to TRBJ1-2, with D hard to call. Trimming removed 0 bases at V and 2 bases at J, with 8 bases between. CDR1 is SGHRS and CDR2 is YFSETQ in the germline V gene. The CDR3 loop spans 14 amino acids. The CDR3 loop is CASSLGRSNYGYTF. The DNA for the CDR3 is TGCGCCAGCAGCTTGGGCAGGAGCAACTATGGCTACACCTTC.

In regard to this clone: The junction differs from germline at one of its ends, possibly a read error. Within the sample, other DNA sequences also encode this same CDR3. V is TRBV28 and J is TRBJ1-4; no clear D. This CDR3 has 13 residues. The germline V gene has CDR1 MDHEN and CDR2 SYDVKM. The CDR3 region is CASSSLLNEKLFF. CDR3 coding DNA: TGTGCTAGCAGTAGCCTGTTAAATGAAAAACTGTTTTTT. Full variable domain (rest looked up from reference TRBV28 and TRBJ1-4): DVKVTQSSRYLVKRTGEKVFLECVQDMDHENMFWYRQDPGLGLRLIYFSYDVKMKEKGDIPEGYSVSREKKERFSLILESASTNQTSMYLCASSSLLNEKLFFGSGTQLSVL.

This clone was detected only once. The chain links TRBV6-5 to TRBJ1-6; D unclear. Germline CDR1 and CDR2: MNHEY and SVGAGI. With 6 bases removed from V and 6 bases from J, the gap between germline ends came to 6 bases. The CDR3 spans 12 residues. CDR3 loop: CASRKSNSPLHF. The CDR3 coding sequence is TGTGCCAGCAGAAAGAGTAATTCACCCCTCCACTTT.

This clone showed up just a few times. The chain employs TRBV5-5 and TRBJ2-7; tentative D call: TRBD2 (5 bases). Trimming left V 2 bases short and J 2 bases short, with 14 bases between. The germline CDR1 and CDR2 sequences are SGHKS and YYEKEE (reference sequence). This CDR3 is 15 amino acids long. In nucleotides, the CDR3 is TGTGCCAGCAGCTTTACACGGGGTTCCCCCTACGAGCAGTACTTC. As protein: CASSFTRGSPYEQYF.

The chain is built from TRBV6-1 and TRBJ2-7, with D perhaps matching TRBD2 (7 bases). With 1 base removed from V and 2 bases from J, the gap between germline ends came to 9 bases. Germline V lookup: CDR1 MNHNS, CDR2 SASEGT. The length of the CDR3 is 14 residues. CDR3 in amino acids: CASSEGRGPYEQYF. The CDR3 DNA is TGTGCCAGCAGTGAAGGGCGGGGGCCCTACGAGCAGTACTTC.

The chain couples TRBV7-9 to TRBJ1-1; D remains ambiguous. Germline V lookup: CDR1 SEHNR, CDR2 FQNEAQ (reference sequence). The V gene lost 1 base and the J gene lost 1 base, with 7 bases spanning the gap. The CDR3 has 14 residues. CDR3 in DNA: TGTGCCAGCAGCTTAGTATTGGCGAACACTGAAGCTTTCTTT. This codes for CASSLVLANTEAFF.

The gene calls are TRBV18 and TRBJ2-2, with 7 bases that match TRBD2. The CDR3 is 16 amino acids. V was pared by 1 base and J by 1 base, with 3 bases of the junction left unmatched. The V gene's germline CDR1 is KGHSH and CDR2 LQKENI. The CDR3 sequence is CASSPRTGGNTGELFF. In DNA form, the CDR3 reads TGTGCCAGCTCACCACGGACGGGGGGGAACACCGGGGAGCTGTTTTTT.

This clone was recorded a few times. J is TRBJ2-1 and V is TRBV27; possibly TRBD2 for D (7 bases). V was cut by 3 bases and J by 13 bases, with 16 bases left in between. The V gene's germline CDR1 is MNHEY and CDR2 SMNVEV (reference sequence). This CDR3 has 13 amino acids. CDR3 protein: CASSLGGASEQFF. In DNA, the CDR3 is TGTGCCAGCAGTTTGGGGGGGGCTAGCGAACAGTTCTTC.

The V and J genes are TRBV27 and TRBJ2-1; no clear D gene. V lost 0 bases to trimming and J lost 0 bases, with 6 bases between them. Germline V lookup: CDR1 MNHEY, CDR2 SMNVEV (reference sequence). The CDR3 consists of 15 residues. The CDR3 loop is CASSLSLGSYNEQFF. Here the CDR3 DNA reads TGTGCCAGCAGTTTATCTCTGGGCTCCTACAATGAGCAGTTCTTC.

V gene TRBV10-3 combines with J gene TRBJ1-3; D unclear. Germline V gene data show CDR1 as ENHRY and CDR2 as SYGVKD. V shed 4 bases and J shed 0 bases, with 7 bases lying between them. This CDR3 contains 14 residues. The CDR3 loop reads CAISGELSGNTIYF. CDR3 nucleotide sequence: TGTGCCATCAGTGGGGAGCTCTCTGGAAACACCATATATTTT.

The genes are TRBV24-1 and TRBJ2-7, with D uncertain. This CDR3 comprises 14 residues. The V gene lost 4 bases and the J gene lost 2 bases, with 11 bases spanning the gap. The germline V gene has CDR1 KGHDR and CDR2 SFDVKD. DNA of the CDR3: TGTGCCACCAGTGACGTGGGCACCGCCTACGAGCAGTACTTC. It codes for CATSDVGTAYEQYF.